A selection of T cell receptor beta chains follows, all from one sample in a study of long-term antiretroviral therapy in people with HIV. Profiling relied on immunoSEQ multiplex PCR, and the TCRdb table lists in-frame clones only, not all of them. The sample shows roughly 32,000 clones, 85% of them seen only once. Sample: unsorted PBMCs, taken approximately 3.3 years after starting antiretroviral therapy. These receptors all come from a man aged 18 to 30 with HIV. Each CDR3 is given with its conserved first and last residue. The order of the fields is J gene, D gene, clone size, V gene, CDR3 protein, CDR3 DNA. D genes are given only for firm matches. Only part of the rows carry a size: once, few, many, or a class if the clone is expanded.

TRBJ2-6 TRBD2 - TRBV19 CASTTSGGAFGANVLTF TGTGCCAGTACCACTAGCGGGGGGGCGTTTGGGGCCAACGTCCTGACTTTC
TRBJ2-7 - once TRBV11-2 CASSSDREGRAYEQYF TGTGCCAGCAGCTCCGACAGGGAGGGTCGGGCCTACGAGCAGTACTTC
TRBJ1-1 - - TRBV6-1 CASSERGDTEAFF TGTGCCAGCAGTGAACGAGGGGACACTGAAGCTTTCTTT
TRBJ1-5 - - TRBV18 CASSLNGGAVNQPQHF TGTGCCAGCTCTCTTAACGGGGGGGCAGTCAATCAGCCCCAGCATTTT
TRBJ2-7 - - TRBV10-1 CASSESLASHEQYF TGCGCCAGCAGTGAGTCGCTAGCGTCCCACGAGCAGTACTTC
TRBJ2-7 TRBD1 - TRBV4-3 CASSFDRGIFYEQYF TGCGCCAGCAGCTTCGACAGGGGCATCTTCTACGAGCAGTACTTC
TRBJ1-2 TRBD1 few TRBV6-5 CASSLLPGQGNYGYTF TGTGCCAGCAGTTTATTACCGGGACAGGGGAACTATGGCTACACCTTC
TRBJ1-3 - - TRBV5-6 CASSLQGKGNTIYF TGTGCCAGCAGCTTGCAGGGTAAAGGGAACACCATATATTTT
TRBJ1-2 - - TRBV2 CASSVAGPVSGYTF TGTGCCAGCAGTGTGGCAGGGCCGGTGAGCGGCTACACCTTC
TRBJ1-5 - - TRBV11-2 CASSPGGGPNQPQHF TGTGCCAGCAGCCCCGGGGGTGGGCCTAATCAGCCCCAGCATTTT
TRBJ2-7 - few TRBV5-1 CASSLVRYEQYF TGCGCCAGCAGCTTGGTTCGCTACGAGCAGTACTTC
TRBJ2-1 TRBD2 - TRBV7-6 CASSSLAGALGSYNEQFF TGTGCCAGCAGCTCACTAGCGGGGGCCCTGGGGTCCTACAATGAGCAGTTCTTC
TRBJ2-2 - once TRBV9 CASSVDRAGTGELFF TGTGCCAGCAGCGTAGACAGGGCAGGGACCGGGGAGCTGTTTTTT
TRBJ2-1 - few TRBV5-8 CASSLINEQFF TGTGCCAGCAGCTTGATAAATGAGCAGTTCTTC
TRBJ2-7 TRBD1 few TRBV5-1 CASSQGQGRGEQYF TGCGCCAGCAGCCAGGGACAGGGACGAGGCGAGCAGTACTTC
TRBJ1-1 - - TRBV9 CASSADGGIMNTEAFF TGTGCCAGCAGCGCGGACGGGGGCATCATGAACACTGAAGCTTTCTTT
TRBJ1-1 - once TRBV5-1 CASSLGDLNTEAFF TGCGCCAGCAGCTTGGGGGATCTAAACACTGAAGCTTTCTTT
TRBJ1-1 TRBD1 - TRBV12-5 CASGLGLTRDSQNTEAFF TGTGCTAGTGGTTTGGGTCTCACTCGGGACAGCCAAAACACTGAAGCTTTCTTT
TRBJ1-1 TRBD1 - TRBV28 CASSRRQGIAVAEAFF TGTGCCAGCAGTCGGCGACAGGGGATCGCAGTCGCTGAAGCTTTCTTT
TRBJ1-6 - - TRBV14 CASSNRKGNSPLHF TGTGCCAGCTCCAACCGTAAGGGTAATTCACCCCTCCACTTT
TRBJ1-1 - - TRBV6-5 CASSPGGVNTEAFF TGTGCCAGCAGCCCCGGAGGGGTGAACACTGAAGCTTTCTTT
TRBJ1-5 - once TRBV5-6 CASSPDPGVGQPQHF TGTGCCAGCAGCCCGGACCCAGGGGTAGGGCAGCCCCAGCATTTT
TRBJ2-7 TRBD2 once TRBV5-1 CASSLERELGYEQYF TGCGCCAGCAGCTTGGAGCGGGAGCTCGGGTACGAGCAGTACTTC
TRBJ1-6 - - TRBV9 CASSVLNDVDSPLHF TGTGCCAGCAGCGTCCTGAACGACGTGGATTCACCCCTCCACTTT
TRBJ2-3 - - TRBV5-5 CASSARTGSSTDTQYF TGTGCCAGCAGCGCGAGAACAGGGTCTAGCACAGATACGCAGTATTTT
TRBJ2-7 - - TRBV29-1 CSVAGSYEQYF TGCAGCGTTGCGGGGAGCTACGAGCAGTACTTC
TRBJ1-5 TRBD1 - TRBV7-2 CASSLAGRTGGQPQHF TGTGCCAGCAGCTTAGCGGGGAGGACAGGGGGTCAGCCCCAGCATTTT
TRBJ2-2 - - TRBV10-3 CAISDGGGELFF TGTGCCATCAGTGATGGCGGCGGGGAGCTGTTTTTT
TRBJ2-1 - - TRBV18 CASSPREIPNADEQFF TGTGCCAGCTCACCTCGGGAGATCCCTAACGCCGATGAGCAGTTCTTC
TRBJ1-1 - - TRBV7-9 CASSYRWNTEAFF TGTGCCAGCAGCTACAGGTGGAACACTGAAGCTTTCTTT
TRBJ2-1 - once TRBV9 CASSPGGGGLDNEQFF TGTGCCAGCAGCCCTGGAGGGGGGGGGCTTGATAATGAGCAGTTCTTC
TRBJ1-2 - - TRBV9 CASSGNGGAGGYGYTF TGTGCCAGCAGCGGCAACGGAGGGGCGGGGGGCTATGGCTACACCTTC
TRBJ1-2 - few TRBV2 CASLLGDIGYGYTF TGTGCCAGTTTGTTGGGGGACATAGGCTATGGCTACACCTTC
TRBJ1-5 - once TRBV7-9 CASSGTNQPQHF TGTGCCAGCTCGGGAACCAATCAGCCCCAGCATTTT
TRBJ1-1 TRBD1 - TRBV7-9 CASSPGQGRQGTEAFF TGTGCCAGCAGCCCAGGACAGGGCCGTCAGGGGACTGAAGCTTTCTTT
TRBJ2-7 - once TRBV7-2 CASSPMAGVTYEQYF TGTGCCAGCAGCCCCATGGCAGGGGTCACCTACGAGCAGTACTTC
TRBJ2-7 TRBD2 - TRBV7-8 CASSSPGLTTAGEQYF TGTGCCAGCAGCTCTCCGGGACTAACAACAGCTGGCGAGCAGTACTTC
TRBJ2-7 - - TRBV7-9 CASSLEIPYEQYF TGTGCCAGCAGCTTAGAGATTCCCTACGAGCAGTACTTC
TRBJ1-2 - - TRBV25-1 CASSELGASPLENGYTF TGTGCCAGCAGTGAATTGGGGGCCAGCCCGTTAGAAAATGGCTACACCTTC
TRBJ1-1 TRBD1 - TRBV5-1 CASSPDNRGIDTEAFF TGCGCCAGCAGCCCGGACAACAGGGGGATTGACACTGAAGCTTTCTTT
TRBJ1-5 - few TRBV2 CASTIEGQPQHF TGTGCCAGCACCATAGAGGGCCAGCCCCAGCATTTT
TRBJ1-1 - - TRBV6-5 CASSYSRAVGTEAFF TGTGCCAGCAGTTACTCGAGGGCGGTGGGCACTGAAGCTTTCTTT
TRBJ1-4 - - TRBV7-8 CASSLGPGEAKLFF TGTGCCAGCAGCTTAGGTCCGGGGGAGGCAAAACTGTTTTTT
TRBJ1-3 - - TRBV9 CASSVEWKGIAGNTIYF TGTGCCAGCAGCGTAGAATGGAAGGGGATCGCTGGAAACACCATATATTTT